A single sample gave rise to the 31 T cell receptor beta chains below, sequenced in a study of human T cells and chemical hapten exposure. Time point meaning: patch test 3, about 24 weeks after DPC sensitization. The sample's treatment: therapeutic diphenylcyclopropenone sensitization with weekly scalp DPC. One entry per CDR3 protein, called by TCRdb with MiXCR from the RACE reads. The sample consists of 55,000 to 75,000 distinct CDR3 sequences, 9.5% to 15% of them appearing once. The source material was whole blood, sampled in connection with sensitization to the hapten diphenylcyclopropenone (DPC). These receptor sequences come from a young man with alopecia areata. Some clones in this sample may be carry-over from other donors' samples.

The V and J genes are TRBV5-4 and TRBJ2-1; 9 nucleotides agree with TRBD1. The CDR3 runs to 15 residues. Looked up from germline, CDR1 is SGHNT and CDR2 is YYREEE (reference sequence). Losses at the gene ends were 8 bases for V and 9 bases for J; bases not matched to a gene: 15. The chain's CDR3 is CASTLGQGYAGEQFF. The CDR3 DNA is TGTGCCAGTACTCTTGGACAGGGGTATGCGGGTGAGCAGTTCTTC.

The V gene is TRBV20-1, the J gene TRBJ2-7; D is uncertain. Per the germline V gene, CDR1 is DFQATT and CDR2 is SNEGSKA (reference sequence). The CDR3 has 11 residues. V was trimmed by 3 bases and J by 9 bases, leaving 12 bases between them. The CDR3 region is CSASPQTAQYF. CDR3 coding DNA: TGCAGTGCTAGTCCACAGACCGCGCAGTACTTC.

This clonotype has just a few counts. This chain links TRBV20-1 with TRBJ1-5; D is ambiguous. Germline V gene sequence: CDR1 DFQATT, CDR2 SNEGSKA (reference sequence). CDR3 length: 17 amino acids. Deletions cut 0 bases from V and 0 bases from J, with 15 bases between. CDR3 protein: CSARDLQGLNSNQPQHF. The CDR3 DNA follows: TGCAGTGCTAGAGATCTCCAAGGGCTCAATAGCAATCAGCCCCAGCATTTT.

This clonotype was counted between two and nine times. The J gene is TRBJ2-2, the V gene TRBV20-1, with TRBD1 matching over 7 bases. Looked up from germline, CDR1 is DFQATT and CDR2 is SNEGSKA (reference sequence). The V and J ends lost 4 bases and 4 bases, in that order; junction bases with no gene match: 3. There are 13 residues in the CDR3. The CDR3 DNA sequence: TGCAGTGCTAAGGGACAGTCCACCGGGGAGCTGTTTTTT. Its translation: CSAKGQSTGELFF.

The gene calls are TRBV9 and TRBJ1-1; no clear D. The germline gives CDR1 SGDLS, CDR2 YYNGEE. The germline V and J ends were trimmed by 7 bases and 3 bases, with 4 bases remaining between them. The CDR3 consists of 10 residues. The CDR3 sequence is CASGDTEAFF. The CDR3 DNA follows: TGTGCCAGCGGGGACACTGAAGCTTTCTTT.

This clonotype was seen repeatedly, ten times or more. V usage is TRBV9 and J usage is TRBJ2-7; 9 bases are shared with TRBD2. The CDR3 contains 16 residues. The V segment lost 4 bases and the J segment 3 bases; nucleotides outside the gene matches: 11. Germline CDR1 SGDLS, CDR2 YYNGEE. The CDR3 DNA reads TGTGCCAGCAGCCCATTCCAAACTAGCGGGTACTACGAGCAGTACTTC. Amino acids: CASSPFQTSGYYEQYF.

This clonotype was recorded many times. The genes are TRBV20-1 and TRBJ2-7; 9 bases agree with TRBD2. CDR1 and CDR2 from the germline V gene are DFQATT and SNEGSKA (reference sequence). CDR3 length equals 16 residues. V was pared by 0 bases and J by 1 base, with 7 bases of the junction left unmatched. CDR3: CSARDERGVWSYEQYF. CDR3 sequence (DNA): TGCAGTGCTAGAGATGAGCGGGGGGTCTGGTCCTACGAGCAGTACTTC.

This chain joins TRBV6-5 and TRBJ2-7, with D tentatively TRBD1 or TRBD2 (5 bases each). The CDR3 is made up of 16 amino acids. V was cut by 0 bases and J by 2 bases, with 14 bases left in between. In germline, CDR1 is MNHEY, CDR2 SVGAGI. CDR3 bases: TGTGCCAGCAGTTACTCGAGTCTGGGGGTGGCCTACGAGCAGTACTTC. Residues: CASSYSSLGVAYEQYF.

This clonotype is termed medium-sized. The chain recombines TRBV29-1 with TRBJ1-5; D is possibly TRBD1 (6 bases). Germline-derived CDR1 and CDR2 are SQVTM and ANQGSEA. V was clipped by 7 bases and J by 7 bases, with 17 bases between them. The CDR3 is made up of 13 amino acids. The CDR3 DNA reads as TGCAGCGCCGCACAGGGTCCGAGGCAGCCCCAGCATTTT. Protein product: CSAAQGPRQPQHF.

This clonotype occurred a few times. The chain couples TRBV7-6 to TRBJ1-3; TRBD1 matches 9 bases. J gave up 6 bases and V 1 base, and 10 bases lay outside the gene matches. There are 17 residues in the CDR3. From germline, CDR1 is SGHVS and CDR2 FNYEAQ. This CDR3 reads CASSLGGTGQVENTIYF. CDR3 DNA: TGTGCCAGCAGCTTAGGGGGGACAGGGCAAGTGGAAAACACCATATATTTT. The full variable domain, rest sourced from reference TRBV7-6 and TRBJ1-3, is GAGVSQSPRYKVTKRGQDVALRCDPISGHVSLYWYRQALGQGPEFLTYFNYEAQQDKSGLPNDRFSAERPEGSISTLTIQRTEQRDSAMYRCASSLGGTGQVENTIYFGEGSWLTVV.

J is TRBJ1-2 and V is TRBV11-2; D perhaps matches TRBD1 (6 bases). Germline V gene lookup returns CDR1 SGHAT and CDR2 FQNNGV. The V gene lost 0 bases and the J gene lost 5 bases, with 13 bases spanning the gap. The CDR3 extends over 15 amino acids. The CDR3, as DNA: TGTGCCAGCAGCTTAGATGGCAGGGGATATTATGGCTACACCTTC. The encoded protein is CASSLDGRGYYGYTF.

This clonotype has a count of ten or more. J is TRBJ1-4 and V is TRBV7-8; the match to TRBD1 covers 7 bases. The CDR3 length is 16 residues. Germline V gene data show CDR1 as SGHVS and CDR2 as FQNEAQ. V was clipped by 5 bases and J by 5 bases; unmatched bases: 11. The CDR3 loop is CASSPGTVWNNEKLFF. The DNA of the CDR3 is TGTGCCAGCAGCCCCGGGACAGTTTGGAACAATGAAAAACTGTTTTTT.

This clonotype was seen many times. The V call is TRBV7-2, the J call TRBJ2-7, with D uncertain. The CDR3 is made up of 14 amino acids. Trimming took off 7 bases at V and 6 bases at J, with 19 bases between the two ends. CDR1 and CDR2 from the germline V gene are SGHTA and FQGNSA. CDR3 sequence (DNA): TGTGCCAGCACCCCCTCGTGGGGTCTAGGCGAGCAGTACTTC. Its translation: CASTPSWGLGEQYF.

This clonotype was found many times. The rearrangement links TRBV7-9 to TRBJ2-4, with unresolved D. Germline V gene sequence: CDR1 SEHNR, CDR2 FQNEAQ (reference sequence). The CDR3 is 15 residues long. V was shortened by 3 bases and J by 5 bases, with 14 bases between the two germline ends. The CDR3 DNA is TGTGCCAGCAGCTTGGGTCAAGGATGGGAAAACATTCAGTACTTC. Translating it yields CASSLGQGWENIQYF.

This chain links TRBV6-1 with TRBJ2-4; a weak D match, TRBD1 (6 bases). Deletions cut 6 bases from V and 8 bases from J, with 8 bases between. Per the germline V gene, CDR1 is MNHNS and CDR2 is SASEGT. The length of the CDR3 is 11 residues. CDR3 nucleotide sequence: TGTGCCAGCAGGGGGGCGGACATTCAGTACTTC. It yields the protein CASRGADIQYF.

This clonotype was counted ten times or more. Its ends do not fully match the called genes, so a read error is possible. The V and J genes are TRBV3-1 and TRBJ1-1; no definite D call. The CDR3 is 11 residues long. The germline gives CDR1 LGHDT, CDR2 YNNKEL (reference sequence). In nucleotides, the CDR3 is TGTGCCAGCAGCCAATTTAGGAACACTCGCTTT. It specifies CASSQFRNTRF. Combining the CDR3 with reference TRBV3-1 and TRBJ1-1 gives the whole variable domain DTAVSQTPKYLVTQMGNDKSIKCEQNLGHDTMYWYKQDSKKFLKIMFSYNNKELIINETVPNRFSPKSPDKAHLNLHINSLELGDSAVYFCASSQFRNTRFGQGTRLTVV.

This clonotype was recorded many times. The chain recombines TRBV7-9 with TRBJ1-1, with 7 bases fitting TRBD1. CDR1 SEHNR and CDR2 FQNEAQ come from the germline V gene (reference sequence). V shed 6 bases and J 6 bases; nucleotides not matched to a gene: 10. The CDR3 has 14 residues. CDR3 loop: CASSLTGDWAEAFF. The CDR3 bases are TGTGCCAGCAGTTTAACAGGGGATTGGGCTGAAGCTTTCTTT.

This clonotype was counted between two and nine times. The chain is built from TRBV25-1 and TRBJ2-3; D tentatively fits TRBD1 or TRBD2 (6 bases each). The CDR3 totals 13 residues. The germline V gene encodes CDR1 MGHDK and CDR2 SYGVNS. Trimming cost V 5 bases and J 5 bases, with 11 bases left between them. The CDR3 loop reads CASSRGGIDTQYF. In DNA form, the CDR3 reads TGTGCCAGCAGTCGAGGGGGGATAGATACGCAGTATTTT.

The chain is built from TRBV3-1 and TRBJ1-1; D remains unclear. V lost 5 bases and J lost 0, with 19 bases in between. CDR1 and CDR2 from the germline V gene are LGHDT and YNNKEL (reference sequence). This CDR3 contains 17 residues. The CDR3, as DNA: TGTGCCAGCAGCTATGATGTGTCAACAGCCATGAACACTGAAGCTTTCTTT. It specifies CASSYDVSTAMNTEAFF.

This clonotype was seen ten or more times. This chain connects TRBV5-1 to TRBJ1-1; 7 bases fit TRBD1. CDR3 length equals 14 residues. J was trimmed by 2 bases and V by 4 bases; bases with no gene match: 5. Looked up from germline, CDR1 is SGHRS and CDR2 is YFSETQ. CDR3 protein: CASSGDSGNTEAFF. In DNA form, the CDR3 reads TGCGCCAGCAGCGGGGACAGCGGAAACACTGAAGCTTTCTTT. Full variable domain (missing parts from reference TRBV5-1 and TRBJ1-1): KAGVTQTPRYLIKTRGQQVTLSCSPISGHRSVSWYQQTPGQGLQFLFEYFSETQRNKGNFPGRFSGRQFSNSRSEMNVSTLELGDSALYLCASSGDSGNTEAFFGQGTRLTVV.

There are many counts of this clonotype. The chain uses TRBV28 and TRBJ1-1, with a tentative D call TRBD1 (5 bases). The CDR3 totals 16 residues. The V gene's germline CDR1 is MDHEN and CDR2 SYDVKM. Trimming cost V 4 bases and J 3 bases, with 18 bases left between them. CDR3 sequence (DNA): TGTGCCAGCAGTTCGCTCCGTCCGGGACGGGACACTGAAGCTTTCTTT. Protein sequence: CASSSLRPGRDTEAFF.

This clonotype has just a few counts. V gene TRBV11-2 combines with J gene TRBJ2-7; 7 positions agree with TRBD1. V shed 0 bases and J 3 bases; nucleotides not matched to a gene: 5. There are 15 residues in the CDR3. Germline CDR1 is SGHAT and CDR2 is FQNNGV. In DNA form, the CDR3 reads TGTGCCAGCAGCTTAGACGTGACAGGGCGCTACGAGCAGTACTTC. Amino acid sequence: CASSLDVTGRYEQYF. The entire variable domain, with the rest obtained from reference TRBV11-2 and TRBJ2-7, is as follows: EAGVAQSPRYKIIEKRQSVAFWCNPISGHATLYWYQQILGQGPKLLIQFQNNGVVDDSQLPKDRFSAERLKGVDSTLKIQPAKLEDSAVYLCASSLDVTGRYEQYFGPGTRLTVT.

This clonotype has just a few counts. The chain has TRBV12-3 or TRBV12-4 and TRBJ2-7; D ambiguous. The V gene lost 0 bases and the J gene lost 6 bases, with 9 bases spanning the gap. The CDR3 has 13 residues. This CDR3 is CASSLATRSEQYF. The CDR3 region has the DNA TGTGCCAGCAGTTTAGCGACACGCTCCGAGCAGTACTTC.

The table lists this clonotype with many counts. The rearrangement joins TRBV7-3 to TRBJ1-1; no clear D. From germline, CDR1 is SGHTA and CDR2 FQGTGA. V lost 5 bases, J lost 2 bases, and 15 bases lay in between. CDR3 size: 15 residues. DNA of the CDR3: TGTGCCAGCAGCCGCATGGCGGGCGGAAACACTGAAGCTTTCTTT. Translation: CASSRMAGGNTEAFF.

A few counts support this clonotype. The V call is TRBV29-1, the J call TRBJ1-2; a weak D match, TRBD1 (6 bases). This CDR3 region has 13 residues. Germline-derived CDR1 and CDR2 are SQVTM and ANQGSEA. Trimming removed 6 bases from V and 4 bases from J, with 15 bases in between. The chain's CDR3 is CSVRQGGTYGYTF. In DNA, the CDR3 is TGCAGCGTACGACAAGGGGGAACCTATGGCTACACCTTC.

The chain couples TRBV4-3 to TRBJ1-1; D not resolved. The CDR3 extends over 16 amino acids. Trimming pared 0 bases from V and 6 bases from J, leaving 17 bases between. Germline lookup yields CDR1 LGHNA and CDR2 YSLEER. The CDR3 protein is CASSQDLLSGSAEAFF. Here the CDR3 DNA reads TGCGCCAGCAGCCAAGATCTCCTATCGGGCAGCGCTGAAGCTTTCTTT.

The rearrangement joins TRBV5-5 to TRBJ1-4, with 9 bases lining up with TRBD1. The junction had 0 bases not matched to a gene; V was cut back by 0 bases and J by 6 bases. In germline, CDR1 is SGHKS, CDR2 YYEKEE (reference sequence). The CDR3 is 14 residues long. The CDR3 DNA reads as TGTGCCAGCAGCTTGGGACAGGGGGATGAAAAACTGTTTTTT. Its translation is CASSLGQGDEKLFF.

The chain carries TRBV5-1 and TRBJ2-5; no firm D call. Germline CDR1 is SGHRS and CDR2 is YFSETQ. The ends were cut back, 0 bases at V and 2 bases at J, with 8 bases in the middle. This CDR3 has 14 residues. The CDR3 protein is CASSLVSGQETQYF. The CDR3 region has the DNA TGCGCCAGCAGCTTGGTTTCAGGACAAGAGACCCAGTACTTC.

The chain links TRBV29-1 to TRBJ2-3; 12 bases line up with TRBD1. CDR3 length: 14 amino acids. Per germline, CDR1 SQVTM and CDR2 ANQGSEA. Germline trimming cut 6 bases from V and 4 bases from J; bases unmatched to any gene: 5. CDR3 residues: CSVPGQGAPDTQYF. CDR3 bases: TGCAGCGTCCCGGGACAGGGGGCCCCAGATACGCAGTATTTT.

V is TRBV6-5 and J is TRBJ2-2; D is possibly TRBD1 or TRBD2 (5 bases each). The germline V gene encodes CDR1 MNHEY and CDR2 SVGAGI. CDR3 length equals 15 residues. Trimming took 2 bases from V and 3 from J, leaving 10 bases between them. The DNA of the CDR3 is TGTGCCAGCAGTTACGGGGGACCTCACACCGGGGAGCTGTTTTTT. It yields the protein CASSYGGPHTGELFF.

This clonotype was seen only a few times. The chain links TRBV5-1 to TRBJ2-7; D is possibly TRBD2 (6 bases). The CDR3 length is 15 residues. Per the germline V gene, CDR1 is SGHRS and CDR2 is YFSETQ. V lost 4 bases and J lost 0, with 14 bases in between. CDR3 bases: TGCGCCAGCAGCGCGCGGGGACTGACCTCCTACGAGCAGTACTTC. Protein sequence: CASSARGLTSYEQYF.